The 29 T cell receptor beta chains reported below all come from one sample, sequenced in a study of T cell changes during pregnancy in multiple sclerosis. This table comes from immunoSEQ multiplex PCR, and its TCRdb copy is limited to in-frame clones, with some not included. The sample has under 150,000 clones, about 95% seen once; the top ten hold over 0.35%. Sequenced here: peripheral blood, sampled after pregnancy. Receptor source: a female donor with multiple sclerosis, enrolled in a pregnancy study.

The chain links TRBV6-5 to TRBJ2-1, with 10 bases identical to TRBD2. This CDR3 is 16 amino acids long. Trimming removed 4 bases from V and 7 bases from J; junction bases left unmatched: 10. Germline CDR1 is MNHEY and CDR2 is SVGAGI. The CDR3 DNA is TGTGCCAGCAGTTTCGTGGGGACTAGCGCTAAAAATGAGCAGTTCTTC. Translated, it gives CASSFVGTSAKNEQFF.

This sequence joins TRBV6-1 and TRBJ2-2, with TRBD2 identical over 9 bases. V gave up 7 bases and J gave up 7 bases; unmatched junction bases: 10. CDR1 and CDR2 from the germline V gene are MNHNS and SASEGT. CDR3 length: 15 residues. The CDR3, as DNA: TGTGCCAGCAAATCTCTAGCGGGAACGGGCGGGGAGCTGTTTTTT. Its translation is CASKSLAGTGGELFF.

This sequence joins TRBV5-4 and TRBJ2-5, with 7 positions matching TRBD2. The CDR3 runs 13 residues. The germline V gene has CDR1 SGHNT and CDR2 YYREEE (reference sequence). V lost 3 bases, J lost 4 bases, and 3 bases stayed unmatched. Here the CDR3 reads CASSSGLLETQYF. CDR3 coding DNA: TGTGCCAGCAGCTCGGGACTATTAGAGACCCAGTACTTC.

This clone was counted a single time. The chain couples TRBV4-1 to TRBJ2-7; no firm D call. Germline CDR1 is MGHRA and CDR2 is YSYEKL. Trimming took off 6 bases at V and 1 base at J, with 10 bases between the two ends. The CDR3 contains 13 residues. DNA of the CDR3: TGCGCCAGCAGACATCCAAGTTCCTACGAGCAGTACTTC. Protein sequence: CASRHPSSYEQYF.

The rearrangement joins TRBV7-6 to TRBJ2-5, with D tentatively TRBD1 (6 bases). The V end lost 5 bases, the J end lost 4 bases, and 20 bases lay between the germline ends. The CDR3 sequence is 16 residues long. The V gene's germline CDR1 is SGHVS and CDR2 FNYEAQ. The CDR3 is CASSPSVSGVGETQYF. The CDR3 coding sequence is TGTGCCAGCAGCCCCTCGGTCTCAGGGGTGGGAGAGACCCAGTACTTC.

The chain combines TRBV7-9 with TRBJ1-2, with D perhaps TRBD1 (6 bases). Germline V gene lookup returns CDR1 SEHNR and CDR2 FQNEAQ (reference sequence). The CDR3 extends over 12 amino acids. Trimming removed 5 bases at V and 8 bases at J, with 12 bases between. CDR3 region: CASSRGGGGYTF. Here the CDR3 DNA reads TGTGCCAGCAGCAGAGGGGGGGGAGGCTACACCTTC.

This chain connects TRBV19 to TRBJ2-7; 7 positions match TRBD1. This CDR3 has 16 residues. Trimming at V came to 5 bases and at J to 0 bases, leaving 10 bases not matched to a gene. Germline lookup yields CDR1 LNHDA and CDR2 SQIVND (reference sequence). CDR3 sequence (DNA): TGTGCCAGTAGTTTCGCCGGGACAGCTAGCTCCTACGAGCAGTACTTC. Its protein product is CASSFAGTASSYEQYF.

V gene TRBV28 combines with J gene TRBJ2-7; possibly TRBD1 for D (5 bases). This CDR3 is 16 amino acids long. Trimming took off 2 bases at V and 0 bases at J, with 14 bases between the two ends. Germline V gene data show CDR1 as MDHEN and CDR2 as SYDVKM. As DNA, the CDR3 is TGTGCCAGCAGTTTACAGGGTGGCTTGAGCTCCTACGAGCAGTACTTC. Its translation: CASSLQGGLSSYEQYF.

J is TRBJ2-1 and V is TRBV21-1; the table assigns TRBD1, which was not confirmed against the DNA. TRBV21-1 is a pseudogene segment. This CDR3 comprises 16 residues. CDR3 in DNA: TGTGCCAGCAGCAAAGCGAAGGGGGCGATATACAATGAGCAGTTCTTC. Its translation: CASSKAKGAIYNEQFF.

This clone has just one count. The CDR3 DNA reads as TGTGCCAGCAGCCCCCGAGGCCCAAGCTACGAGCAGTACTTC. Amino acids: CASSPRGPSYEQYF. The rearrangement joins TRBV5-4 to TRBJ2-7; D is unclear. The CDR3 is 14 amino acids. The V gene lost 4 bases and the J gene lost 3 bases, with 14 bases spanning the gap. Per the germline V gene, CDR1 is SGHNT and CDR2 is YYREEE (reference sequence).

J is TRBJ1-6 and V is TRBV30, with D possibly being TRBD1 (5 bases). The germline CDR1 and CDR2 sequences are GTSNPN and SVGIG (reference sequence). Trimming cost V 2 bases and J 7 bases, with 9 bases left between them. This CDR3 spans 13 amino acids. The CDR3 nucleotides read TGTGCCTGGAGTTCAGGGTTAAATTCACCCCTCCACTTT. Translation: CAWSSGLNSPLHF. The full variable domain, with the rest looked up from reference TRBV30 and TRBJ1-6, is SQTIHQWPATLVQPVGSPLSLECTVEGTSNPNLYWYRQAAGRGLQLLFYSVGIGQISSEVPQNLSASRPQDRQFILSSKKLLLSDSGFYLCAWSSGLNSPLHFGNGTRLTVT.

The V gene is TRBV19, the J gene TRBJ2-6; 10 bases are a match to TRBD1. The CDR3 is made up of 18 amino acids. V dropped 4 bases and J dropped 0; count of bases not matched to a gene: 6. The germline gives CDR1 LNHDA, CDR2 SQIVND (reference sequence). DNA of the CDR3: TGTGCCAGTAGTAAAAGACAGGGGGCAGTCTCTGGGGCCAACGTCCTGACTTTC. The encoded protein is CASSKRQGAVSGANVLTF.

This chain links TRBV7-2 with TRBJ1-2; weak D call: TRBD1 (6 bases). Germline CDR1 is SGHTA and CDR2 is FQGNSA. V was cut by 7 bases and J by 5 bases, with 17 bases left in between. This CDR3 has 14 residues. CDR3 sequence reads: CASTLERGAYGYTF. For the CDR3, the DNA is TGTGCCAGCACCCTAGAACGGGGGGCATATGGCTACACCTTC. Full variable domain (outside the CDR3, taken from reference TRBV7-2 and TRBJ1-2): GAGVSQSPSNKVTEKGKDVELRCDPISGHTALYWYRQSLGQGLEFLIYFQGNSAPDKSGLPSDRFSAERTGGSVSTLTIQRTQQEDSAVYLCASTLERGAYGYTFGSGTRLTVV.

V and J are TRBV10-3 and TRBJ2-7, with TRBD1 as a possible D gene (5 bases). Per germline, CDR1 ENHRY and CDR2 SYGVKD. Trimming removed 7 bases from V and 0 bases from J, with 13 bases in between. The CDR3 extends over 14 amino acids. The CDR3 sequence is CAITGGRDSYEQYF. In DNA, the CDR3 is TGTGCCATCACCGGCGGCAGGGACTCCTACGAGCAGTACTTC.

J is TRBJ2-1 and V is TRBV7-9; no reliable D call. From germline, CDR1 is SEHNR and CDR2 FQNEAQ (reference sequence). Trimming removed 6 bases from V and 6 bases from J, with 9 bases in between. CDR3 size: 12 residues. CDR3 sequence reads: CASRGRINEQFF. The CDR3 DNA is TGTGCCAGCAGGGGCCGGATCAATGAGCAGTTCTTC.

The rearrangement links TRBV28 to TRBJ2-7; TRBD2 agrees at 7 bases. CDR1 MDHEN and CDR2 SYDVKM come from the germline V gene. J gave up 3 bases and V 8 bases, and 16 bases lay outside the gene matches. CDR3 length: 16 residues. In nucleotides, the CDR3 is TGTGCCAGCTGGGGGGTTCTGCCCGGGGGGTTCTACGAGCAGTACTTC. Translating it yields CASWGVLPGGFYEQYF.

The chain combines TRBV30 with TRBJ2-7; 10 nucleotides align to TRBD1. V trimming: 4 bases; J trimming: 4 bases; junction bases outside the gene matches: 10. There are 15 residues in the CDR3. Germline assignment: CDR1 GTSNPN and CDR2 SVGIG (reference sequence). DNA of the CDR3: TGTGCCTGGACCGCGACAGACAGGGGGCTGTACGAGCAGTACTTC. Its protein product is CAWTATDRGLYEQYF.

The CDR3 DNA reads as TGTGCCAGCAGTTACTCCCAGACAGGATCCACTGAAGCTTTCTTT. It yields the protein CASSYSQTGSTEAFF. V usage is TRBV6-5 and J usage is TRBJ1-1; the D gene is possibly TRBD1 (6 bases). CDR1 and CDR2 from the germline V gene are MNHEY and SVGAGI. V lost 0 bases and J lost 4, with 12 bases in between. CDR3 size: 15 residues.

The chain couples TRBV10-3 to TRBJ2-3; the match to TRBD2 covers 9 bases. This CDR3 spans 15 amino acids. Per the germline V gene, CDR1 is ENHRY and CDR2 is SYGVKD. V lost 6 bases and J lost 5; bases outside the gene matches: 9. CDR3 in DNA: TGTGCCATCAGCGTTGCGGGAGGGCTTGGAGATACGCAGTATTTT. This codes for CAISVAGGLGDTQYF.

The chain has TRBV18 and TRBJ2-2, with D uncertain. Germline values: CDR1 KGHSH, CDR2 LQKENI. This CDR3 has 14 amino acids. V gave up 1 base and J gave up 9 bases, with 12 bases separating them. DNA of the CDR3: TGTGCCAGCTCACCACGCGGTCCGGTCCGGGAGCTGTTTTTT. It yields the protein CASSPRGPVRELFF.

The chain is built from TRBV29-1 and TRBJ2-3; 11 bases are a match to TRBD2. Per the germline V gene, CDR1 is SQVTM and CDR2 is ANQGSEA. After removal of 3 bases from V and 0 bases from J, the junction contained 8 bases not matched to a gene. The CDR3 is 17 residues long. CDR3 in amino acids: CSVEGSSGRVSTDTQYF. As DNA, the CDR3 is TGCAGCGTTGAGGGGAGTAGCGGGAGGGTAAGCACAGATACGCAGTATTTT.

The chain combines TRBV28 with TRBJ2-7; weak D call: TRBD1 (6 bases). This CDR3 comprises 16 residues. Germline CDR1 reads MDHEN; CDR2 reads SYDVKM. The V gene lost 6 bases and the J gene lost 0 bases, with 18 bases spanning the gap. The chain's CDR3 is CASSRTVSVASYEQYF. CDR3 coding DNA: TGTGCCAGCAGCCGGACAGTCAGCGTCGCCTCCTACGAGCAGTACTTC.

The chain joins TRBV14 to TRBJ2-5, with 7 bases identical to TRBD1. The germline gives CDR1 SGHDN, CDR2 FVKESK. The J segment lost 4 bases and the V segment lost 6 bases, leaving 5 bases of the junction unmatched. The CDR3 loop spans 13 amino acids. The CDR3 protein is CASREQGRETQYF. The CDR3 nucleotides are TGTGCCAGCAGAGAACAGGGGAGAGAGACCCAGTACTTC.

This sequence joins TRBV5-1 and TRBJ2-1; the match to TRBD2 covers 12 bases. This CDR3 has 16 residues. Per the germline V gene, CDR1 is SGHRS and CDR2 is YFSETQ. V trimming: 0 bases; J trimming: 3 bases; junction bases outside the gene matches: 1. The CDR3 DNA follows: TGCGCCAGCAGCTTGGAGGGACTAGCGGGCTACAATGAGCAGTTCTTC. Its protein is CASSLEGLAGYNEQFF.

The chain combines TRBV5-5 with TRBJ2-5; possible D gene TRBD2, 5 bases. This CDR3 comprises 16 residues. The germline V gene has CDR1 SGHKS and CDR2 YYEKEE (reference sequence). Deletions cut 0 bases from V and 2 bases from J, with 14 bases between. The CDR3: CASSLGSGILQETQYF. The CDR3 region has the DNA TGTGCCAGCAGCTTGGGGTCGGGGATATTACAAGAGACCCAGTACTTC.

The CDR3 loop reads CASSGGTPYEQYF. CDR3 sequence (DNA): TGTGCCAGCAGTGGAGGGACACCCTACGAGCAGTACTTC. The chain recombines TRBV2 with TRBJ2-7; D possibly corresponds to TRBD1 (6 bases). The CDR3 runs to 13 residues. Germline V gene data show CDR1 as SNHLY and CDR2 as FYNNEI. Trimming left V 4 bases short and J 2 bases short, with 9 bases between.

V and J are TRBV28 and TRBJ1-5; a weak D match, TRBD1 (5 bases). The CDR3 is made up of 14 amino acids. V was trimmed by 6 bases and J by 0 bases, leaving 9 bases between them. In germline, CDR1 is MDHEN, CDR2 SYDVKM. CDR3 in amino acids: CASSRGYSNQPQHF. Written as DNA, the CDR3 is TGTGCCAGCAGCCGGGGGTATAGCAATCAGCCCCAGCATTTT.

J is TRBJ2-3 and V is TRBV6-5; no firm D call. CDR3 length: 14 amino acids. Trimming pared 5 bases from V and 4 bases from J, leaving 13 bases between. Germline V CDR1 and CDR2: MNHEY, SVGAGI. The CDR3 is CASSKTGGSDTQYF. CDR3 nucleotides: TGTGCCAGCAGTAAAACGGGTGGGTCAGATACGCAGTATTTT.

This chain connects TRBV13 to TRBJ2-1; 14 positions match TRBD2. This CDR3 is built from 15 residues. V shed 5 bases and J 10 bases; nucleotides not matched to a gene: 7. From germline, CDR1 is PRHDT and CDR2 FYEKMQ (reference sequence). In DNA form, the CDR3 reads TGTGCCAGCAGCCTTTCGGGACTAGCGGGAGTCGAGCAGTTCTTC. This encodes CASSLSGLAGVEQFF.